The present T cell receptor (beta chain) was sequenced within a study of blood T cells in healthy people across ages. The second PCR ran about 6 to 11 cycles with a sample-barcoded 5' primer and J-beta primers. A template-switch adaptor with 12 random nucleotides tagged each cDNA molecule. Sequencing recovered at least 3 million CDR3-containing paired-end reads from each sample. TCRdb fed the 5' RACE reads into MiXCR, producing one record per CDR3 protein. The data show around 1,000,000 distinct CDR3 sequences, around 25% seen once. The CDR3 runs 15 residues. V gave up 5 bases and J gave up 1 base, with 14 bases separating them. Germline CDR1 MNHEY, CDR2 SMNVEV (reference sequence). The same sample was also used in a study of T cells of mothers and their children. That publication notes: Three healthy Caucasian mothers and their six children donated.

J is TRBJ2-5 and V is TRBV27, with D tentatively TRBD1 (5 bases). The TCR originated in a girl aged 2 to 10 in good health. Material for sequencing was blood. CDR3 sequence: CASSPQQDVQETQYF. The CDR3 region has the DNA TGTGCCAGCAGTCCCCAACAGGACGTCCAAGAGACCCAGTACTTC.